Following are 20 T cell receptor beta chains from one sample sequenced in a study of T-cell reconstitution after alpha-beta-depleted transplantation in children. Using unique molecular identifiers, the investigators prepared the TCRbeta library. TCRdb used MiXCR to reprocess the PCR reads, holding one entry per CDR3 protein. The sample lists roughly 23,000 distinct CDR3 sequences, roughly a tenth occurring once. The specimen was PBMCs from the stem cell graft donor, collected from the stem cell graft. Every receptor here comes from a human donor who donated a stem cell graft to a child with chronic granulomatous disease.

This clonotype has at least ten counts. The chain employs TRBV29-1 and TRBJ2-3, with a tentative D call TRBD2 (5 bases). V was trimmed by 7 bases and J by 0 bases, leaving 17 bases between them. Germline V gene lookup returns CDR1 SQVTM and CDR2 ANQGSEA. CDR3 size: 15 residues. CDR3 loop: CSGAKNGESTDTQYF. CDR3 DNA sequence: TGCAGCGGCGCAAAGAATGGGGAGAGCACAGATACGCAGTATTTT.

This clonotype was recorded at least ten times. The rearrangement uses TRBV5-1 and TRBJ2-7; no reliable D call. V was pared by 0 bases and J by 5 bases, with 6 bases between. The CDR3 sequence is 12 residues long. From germline, CDR1 is SGHRS and CDR2 YFSETQ. CDR3: CASSLVGNEQYF. The CDR3, as DNA: TGCGCCAGCAGCTTGGTAGGGAACGAGCAGTACTTC.

V and J are TRBV6-5 and TRBJ2-7; the D gene is possibly TRBD2 (6 bases). This CDR3 contains 13 residues. Deletions cut 2 bases from V and 6 bases from J, with 11 bases between. The germline V gene encodes CDR1 MNHEY and CDR2 SVGAGI. CDR3: CASSYVRAGEQYF. The CDR3, as DNA: TGTGCCAGCAGTTACGTCCGAGCGGGCGAGCAGTACTTC.

The table lists this clonotype with many counts. The V and J genes are TRBV9 and TRBJ2-1; TRBD2 matches 12 bases. CDR3 length: 16 amino acids. V dropped 4 bases and J dropped 6; count of bases not matched to a gene: 8. Per germline, CDR1 SGDLS and CDR2 YYNGEE. CDR3 sequence (DNA): TGTGCCAGCAGCTCCCTAGCGGGGGGGCCAGGCAATGAGCAGTTCTTC. Translating gives CASSSLAGGPGNEQFF. The full variable domain, with the rest looked up from reference TRBV9 and TRBJ2-1, is DSGVTQTPKHLITATGQRVTLRCSPRSGDLSVYWYQQSLDQGLQFLIQYYNGEERAKGNILERFSAQQFPDLHSELNLSSLELGDSALYFCASSSLAGGPGNEQFFGPGTRLTVL.

This clonotype was observed many times. The chain combines TRBV12-3 or TRBV12-4 with TRBJ2-2, with 10 bases lining up with TRBD2. The CDR3 consists of 18 residues. The V gene end was trimmed by 5 bases and the J gene end by 0 bases; junction bases not matched to a gene: 9. CDR3 residues: CASSRGSGGLSNTGELFF. For the CDR3, the DNA is TGTGCCAGCAGTCGGGGTAGCGGGGGGCTCTCGAACACCGGGGAGCTGTTTTTT.

This clonotype was seen at least ten times. The rearrangement uses TRBV12-3 or TRBV12-4 and TRBJ2-3, with D perhaps TRBD1 or TRBD2 (5 bases each). CDR3 size: 15 residues. The germline V and J ends were trimmed by 3 bases and 0 bases, with 10 bases remaining between them. The chain's CDR3 is CASSLPGASTDTQYF. The DNA of the CDR3 is TGTGCCAGCAGTTTGCCCGGGGCCAGCACAGATACGCAGTATTTT.

This clonotype was found many times. DNA for the CDR3: TGTGCCAGCAGCTCGGGACTAGTAGAAGAGACCCAGTACTTC. Encoded protein: CASSSGLVEETQYF. The rearrangement uses TRBV5-5 and TRBJ2-5; 8 nucleotides agree with TRBD2. The J segment lost 3 bases and the V segment lost 3 bases, leaving 4 bases of the junction unmatched. The germline CDR1 and CDR2 sequences are SGHKS and YYEKEE (reference sequence). The CDR3 contains 14 residues.

This clonotype came up many times. The V and J genes are TRBV20-1 and TRBJ1-2; 7 bases are a match to TRBD1. Germline CDR1 DFQATT, CDR2 SNEGSKA (reference sequence). The J segment lost 8 bases and the V segment lost 2 bases, leaving 20 bases of the junction unmatched. CDR3 length equals 17 residues. The CDR3, as DNA: TGCAGTGCTAGAACGGAGGAGAGACAGGGCCTTGTGGAAGGCTACACCTTC. Protein: CSARTEERQGLVEGYTF.

This clonotype was seen at least ten times. The rearrangement links TRBV12-3 or TRBV12-4 to TRBJ2-7; no clear D. The CDR3 covers 15 residues. Deletions cut 6 bases from V and 9 bases from J, with 24 bases between. The CDR3: CASSSYLSSRWRQYF. CDR3 DNA sequence: TGTGCCAGCAGCTCCTACTTGAGCTCCCGCTGGAGGCAGTACTTC.

This clonotype was seen repeatedly, ten times or more. This chain links TRBV29-1 with TRBJ2-1; D is unresolved. V lost 3 bases to trimming and J lost 7 bases, with 7 bases between them. CDR1 is SQVTM and CDR2 is ANQGSEA in the germline V gene. The CDR3 length is 11 residues. The DNA for the CDR3 is TGCAGCGTTGATCAGATGAATGAGCAGTTCTTC. Its protein product is CSVDQMNEQFF.

In regard to this clonotype: Just one base apart from a much larger clone, this may be a read error. The genes are TRBV4-2 and TRBJ2-5; D unclear. The CDR3 spans 13 residues. CDR1 and CDR2 from the germline V gene are LGHNA and YNFKEQ. V was trimmed by 4 bases and J by 7 bases, leaving 13 bases between them. The CDR3: CASSPGTGGTQYF. The CDR3 DNA reads as TGTGCCAGCAGCCCCGGAACCGGTGGGACCCAGTACTTC.

This clonotype was observed at least ten times. This chain joins TRBV7-9 and TRBJ1-2; D gene uncertain. Germline V gene sequence: CDR1 SEHNR, CDR2 FQNEAQ (reference sequence). V was clipped by 4 bases and J by 6 bases, with 15 bases between them. This CDR3 has 14 residues. CDR3 residues: CASSSDLGPDGYTF. CDR3 nucleotides: TGTGCCAGCAGCTCGGACCTTGGGCCAGATGGCTACACCTTC.

This clonotype has a count of ten or more. The chain links TRBV20-1 to TRBJ2-7; D is perhaps TRBD2 (7 bases). Germline-derived CDR1 and CDR2 are DFQATT and SNEGSKA (reference sequence). Trimming cost V 6 bases and J 2 bases, with 14 bases left between them. This CDR3 spans 13 amino acids. CDR3 sequence reads: CSAGGGGAYEQYF. The CDR3 DNA follows: TGCAGTGCCGGGGGAGGGGGAGCCTACGAGCAGTACTTC.

This clonotype was recorded many times. The rearrangement uses TRBV27 and TRBJ1-1; D gene uncertain. The CDR3 has 12 amino acids. Trimming shortened V by 7 bases and J by 1 base, and 7 bases separated the two germline ends. Germline CDR1 reads MNHEY; CDR2 reads SMNVEV (reference sequence). CDR3 sequence: CASKVGNTEAFF. The CDR3 DNA reads TGTGCCAGCAAAGTAGGGAACACTGAAGCTTTCTTT.

Comments on this clonotype: One base away lies a much larger clone, so this may be a sequencing read error. V is TRBV29-1 and J is TRBJ2-5; D may match TRBD1 or TRBD2 (5 bases each). With the DNA end fitting TRBJ2-1 better, the J assignment may be wrong. From germline, CDR1 is SQVTM and CDR2 ANQGSEA. This CDR3 spans 11 amino acids. CDR3 sequence (DNA): TGCAGCGTTGGAGGGGAAGGGACCCAGTTCTTC. The encoded protein is CSVGGEGTQFF.

A single count supports this clonotype. The chain uses TRBV10-3 and TRBJ1-1; D unresolved. Germline values: CDR1 ENHRY, CDR2 SYGVKD. The CDR3 extends over 14 amino acids. V was clipped by 0 bases and J by 3 bases, with 8 bases between them. CDR3 sequence reads: CAISESPRYTEAFF. In nucleotides, the CDR3 is TGTGCCATCAGTGAGTCCCCTCGCTACACTGAAGCTTTCTTT.

This clonotype was counted at least ten times. The chain has TRBV6-6 and TRBJ2-2; 9 nucleotides align to TRBD2. The germline V gene has CDR1 MNHNY and CDR2 SVGAGI (reference sequence). V trimming: 3 bases; J trimming: 4 bases; junction bases outside the gene matches: 3. CDR3 length: 15 amino acids. The CDR3 DNA is TGTGCCAGCAGTTATAGCGGGAGTGGCACCGGGGAGCTGTTTTTT. Translation: CASSYSGSGTGELFF.

This clonotype showed up many times. The V call is TRBV20-1, the J call TRBJ2-7; TRBD1 agrees at 7 bases. V was clipped by 5 bases and J by 4 bases; unmatched bases: 5. The CDR3 has 12 residues. Germline V gene sequence: CDR1 DFQATT, CDR2 SNEGSKA (reference sequence). CDR3 residues: CSALGQHYEQYF. In DNA form, the CDR3 reads TGCAGTGCTCTGGGACAGCATTACGAGCAGTACTTC.

This clonotype was seen ten or more times. The V call is TRBV7-2, the J call TRBJ2-3; TRBD2 matches at 10 bases. Germline CDR1 reads SGHTA; CDR2 reads FQGNSA. Germline trimming cut 6 bases from V and 0 bases from J; bases unmatched to any gene: 15. CDR3 length equals 19 residues. The CDR3 nucleotides read TGTGCCAGCAGTTTTAGCGTTAGGACTAGCGGACCTAGCACAGATACGCAGTATTTT. Amino acids: CASSFSVRTSGPSTDTQYF.

The gene calls are TRBV15 and TRBJ2-3, with a tentative D call TRBD1 (6 bases). V was clipped by 4 bases and J by 2 bases, with 13 bases between them. Germline CDR1 is LNHNV and CDR2 is YYDKDF (reference sequence). The CDR3 extends over 15 amino acids. CDR3 residues: CATSTEGDNTDTQYF. The CDR3 DNA reads as TGTGCCACCAGCACCGAAGGGGACAACACAGATACGCAGTATTTT.